This is a list of T cell receptor beta chains from one sample in a study of blood T cells in healthy people across ages. Each CDR3 protein is one row after TCRdb ran MiXCR on the 5' RACE reads. The sample includes roughly 1.7 million distinct CDR3 sequences, 30% to 35% seen only once; the top ten take 11%. Specimen: blood. These receptors came from a woman in her 30s in good health. The conserved cysteine and the conserved F or W are not part of the CDR3 here.

>TRBV12-3/TRBV12-4
ASNLGQGRSDTQY
>TRBV27
ASSFREQY
>TRBV28
ASSLRTGGRRFPEQY
>TRBV7-2
ASSLRGRKNEKLF
>TRBV28
ASSSQQGARYEQY
>TRBV4-1
AGRSGASITDTQY
>TRBV9
ASSRWTGPEAGYT
>TRBV27
ASSLGQGHEQY
>TRBV5-1
ASSSRTNYNEQF
>TRBV20-1
SARPPSTSGRSEQY
>TRBV3-1
ASSQESGTGIHEQF
>TRBV13
ASSARRVAEKLF
>TRBV7-2
ASSAIPAPLH
>TRBV27
ASSFGTGDQPQH
>TRBV12-3/TRBV12-4
ASSFEGGSDTQY
>TRBV20-1
SARDLAGGLTYEQY
>TRBV5-1
ASSLFQGEYEQY
>TRBV11-2
ASSQIKGGFYEQY
>TRBV20-1
SARVRGPSSYNEQF
>TRBV7-3
ASSRIPGLNYGYT
>TRBV27
ASSLRGIYEQY
>TRBV2
ASEEGTSAYNEQF
>TRBV11-2
ASGPTGTGEADTQY
>TRBV20-1
SAKRYTDAQY
>TRBV3-1
ASSPRGPPLDEQF
>TRBV6-2/TRBV6-3
ASSYYRGPTDTQY
>TRBV18
ASSPSGHAEQY
>TRBV4-2
ASSQDLREGREPEAQY
>TRBV10-2
ASMDTGGYYGST
>TRBV27
ASSLGAGSEQY
>TRBV27
ASSLLWQGRETQY
>TRBV29-1
SVEVGTEQY
>TRBV4-2
ASSQDRASGGPGF
>TRBV5-1
ASSSGATYEQY
>TRBV20-1
SAKDSFYGYT
>TRBV6-5
ASSPLVAGASYEQY
>TRBV6-1
ASSEALPGSYGYT
>TRBV11-3
ASSPGGWTASTDTQY
>TRBV18
ASSAEDTEQF
>TRBV5-1
ASSPEAGGNYGYT
>TRBV6-1
ASSDVTGSTDTQY
>TRBV12-3/TRBV12-4
ASTPSGGGYGYT
>TRBV20-1
SGSPRTGSPYEQY
>TRBV7-2
ASSPGLAGYDEQF
>TRBV10-3
AISPQGTAAGELF
>TRBV7-9
ASSHVPGGIGTEAF